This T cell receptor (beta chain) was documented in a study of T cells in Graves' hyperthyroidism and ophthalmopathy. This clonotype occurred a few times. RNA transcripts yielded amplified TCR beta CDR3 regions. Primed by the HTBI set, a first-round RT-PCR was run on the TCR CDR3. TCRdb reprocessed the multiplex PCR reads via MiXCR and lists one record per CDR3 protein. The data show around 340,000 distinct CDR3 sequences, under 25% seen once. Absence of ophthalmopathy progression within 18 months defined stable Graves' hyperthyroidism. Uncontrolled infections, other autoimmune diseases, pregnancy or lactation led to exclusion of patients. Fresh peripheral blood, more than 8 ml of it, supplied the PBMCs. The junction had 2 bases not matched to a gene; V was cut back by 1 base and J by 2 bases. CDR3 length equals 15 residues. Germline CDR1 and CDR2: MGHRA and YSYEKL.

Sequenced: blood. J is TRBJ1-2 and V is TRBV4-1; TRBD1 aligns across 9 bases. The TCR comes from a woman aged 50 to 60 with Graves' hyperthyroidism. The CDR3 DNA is TGCGCCAGCAGCCAAGGACAGGGGGGGAACTATGGCTACACCTTC. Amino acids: CASSQGQGGNYGYTF.